This entry lists 23 T cell receptor beta chains sequenced from one sample in a study of shared T cell receptors in the human thymus. The method was immunoSEQ multiplex PCR; TCRdb's version includes in-frame clones alone and lacks a portion of them. The sample shows 640,000 or so clones, 70% to 90% of them seen only once. Separately, the same data were catalogued under a study of human thymus T cells.

Sample: thymocytes. All receptors derive from a boy younger than two with a congenital heart defect.

This clone was counted only a few times. This chain joins TRBV6-1 and TRBJ2-7, with 7 bases identical to TRBD1. Germline V gene data show CDR1 as MNHNS and CDR2 as SASEGT. The J segment lost 2 bases and the V segment lost 6 bases, leaving 10 bases of the junction unmatched. The CDR3 extends over 15 amino acids. The CDR3 DNA reads as TGTGCCAGCAGGGGAAAAGGGGGCACGACCTACGAGCAGTACTTC. It specifies CASRGKGGTTYEQYF.

This chain uses TRBV28 with TRBJ1-5; D possibly corresponds to TRBD1 (5 bases). CDR3 size: 16 residues. The germline V gene encodes CDR1 MDHEN and CDR2 SYDVKM. V was shortened by 3 bases and J by 3 bases, with 15 bases between the two germline ends. The CDR3 sequence is CASSFPGTRVNQPQHF. CDR3 in DNA: TGTGCCAGCAGTTTCCCCGGGACTCGAGTCAATCAGCCCCAGCATTTT.

The chain links TRBV7-2 to TRBJ2-3, with a possible D match to TRBD2 (6 bases). The germline CDR1 and CDR2 sequences are SGHTA and FQGNSA. This CDR3 has 15 amino acids. Between the trimmed V and J ends, which lost 0 bases and 5 bases, there was a span of 12 bases. The CDR3 DNA reads TGTGCCAGCAGCTTAGCGCGGGACCAAGAAGATACGCAGTATTTT. Translating gives CASSLARDQEDTQYF.

J is TRBJ2-1 and V is TRBV4-3; 8 bases align to TRBD2. This CDR3 contains 15 residues. With V trimmed by 0 bases and J by 6 bases, 4 bases remained unmatched. The germline CDR1 and CDR2 sequences are LGHNA and YSLEER. The CDR3 spells CASSQDQRGSNEQFF. Written as DNA, the CDR3 is TGCGCCAGCAGCCAAGACCAGCGGGGGTCCAATGAGCAGTTCTTC.

The chain recombines TRBV4-2 with TRBJ1-6; D is possibly TRBD1 (5 bases). The CDR3 covers 15 residues. The V and J ends lost 4 bases and 7 bases respectively, with 14 bases between them. Germline V gene sequence: CDR1 LGHNA, CDR2 YNFKEQ. The CDR3 sequence: CASSRLSRGNSPLHF. For the CDR3, the DNA is TGTGCCAGCAGCCGGCTCTCCCGGGGGAATTCACCCCTCCACTTT.

The CDR3 sequence is CASSVELAGSPTDTQYF. As DNA, the CDR3 is TGTGCCAGCAGCGTAGAACTAGCGGGATCCCCCACAGATACGCAGTATTTT. The chain combines TRBV9 with TRBJ2-3, with 10 nucleotides matching TRBD2. The CDR3 is 17 residues long. Germline CDR1 and CDR2: SGDLS and YYNGEE. V dropped 0 bases and J dropped 2; count of bases not matched to a gene: 6. Full variable domain (missing parts from reference TRBV9 and TRBJ2-3): DSGVTQTPKHLITATGQRVTLRCSPRSGDLSVYWYQQSLDQGLQFLIQYYNGEERAKGNILERFSAQQFPDLHSELNLSSLELGDSALYFCASSVELAGSPTDTQYFGPGTRLTVL.

The CDR3 reads CASSQGQGSGYTF. In DNA, the CDR3 is TGTGCCAGCAGCCAGGGGCAGGGAAGTGGCTACACCTTC. The chain carries TRBV5-6 and TRBJ1-2; perhaps TRBD1 as D (6 bases). Trimming stripped 4 bases from V and 7 bases from J, with 14 bases between. The length of the CDR3 is 13 residues. The germline CDR1 and CDR2 sequences are SGHDT and YYEEEE.

The CDR3 DNA is TGTGCCAGTAGTTACCTCAGGGAGGATCAGCCCCAGCATTTT. Translation gives CASSYLREDQPQHF. The V call is TRBV19, the J call TRBJ1-5; D may be TRBD1 (5 bases). The V end lost 5 bases, the J end lost 5 bases, and 13 bases lay between the germline ends. Germline CDR1 LNHDA, CDR2 SQIVND (reference sequence). This CDR3 is 14 amino acids long.

The table lists this clone with a few counts. The genes are TRBV5-1 and TRBJ1-2, with a weak D call TRBD1 (5 bases). The germline CDR1 and CDR2 sequences are SGHRS and YFSETQ. The CDR3 runs to 15 residues. The germline V and J ends were trimmed by 4 bases and 3 bases, with 16 bases remaining between them. CDR3 residues: CASSPGFREDYGYTF. For the CDR3, the DNA is TGCGCCAGCAGCCCGGGGTTCAGGGAGGACTATGGCTACACCTTC.

The V and J genes are TRBV28 and TRBJ1-4; 7 bases map to TRBD1. The V and J ends lost 2 bases and 2 bases, in that order; junction bases with no gene match: 8. The CDR3 extends over 17 amino acids. Germline-derived CDR1 and CDR2 are MDHEN and SYDVKM. DNA for the CDR3: TGTGCCAGCAGTTTAAAGACAGGGTTTGCGACTAATGAAAAACTGTTTTTT. This codes for CASSLKTGFATNEKLFF.

J is TRBJ2-3 and V is TRBV11-2, with D maybe TRBD2 (5 bases). CDR3 length equals 18 residues. Trimming pared 1 base from V and 1 base from J, leaving 18 bases between. The germline V gene has CDR1 SGHAT and CDR2 FQNNGV. CDR3 loop: CASSLASGLAGGTDTQYF. The CDR3, as DNA: TGTGCCAGCAGCTTAGCATCCGGACTTGCCGGGGGCACAGATACGCAGTATTTT.

This chain links TRBV4-2 with TRBJ2-7, with D possibly matching TRBD2 (6 bases). This CDR3 contains 18 residues. V was pared by 0 bases and J by 3 bases, with 21 bases between. Per the germline V gene, CDR1 is LGHNA and CDR2 is YNFKEQ. The DNA for the CDR3 is TGTGCCAGCAGCCAAGATATGCTTCGGGGTAGCGGTTTCTACGAGCAGTACTTC. This encodes CASSQDMLRGSGFYEQYF.

A word on this clone: It is unclear where the CDR3 begins or ends on the DNA, so no DNA is shown, and the CDR3 is as TCRdb lists it. V and J are TRBV27 and TRBJ2-7; TRBD2 is taken as the D call from the table, unchecked against the DNA. The CDR3 has 17 amino acids, counting both end residues. CDR1 MNHEY and CDR2 SMNVEV come from the germline V gene (reference sequence). The CDR3 loop reads CASSSSNWTSGRNEQYF.

The CDR3 reads CASSLEGTGSGEYNEQFF. CDR3 sequence (DNA): TGTGCCAGCAGCTTGGAGGGTACAGGGAGTGGAGAATACAATGAGCAGTTCTTC. The rearrangement links TRBV5-6 to TRBJ2-1, with D maybe TRBD1 (6 bases). The CDR3 extends over 18 amino acids. V lost 0 bases, J lost 4 bases, and 20 bases lay in between. Germline assignment: CDR1 SGHDT and CDR2 YYEEEE. Full variable domain (rest looked up from reference TRBV5-6 and TRBJ2-1): DAGVTQSPTHLIKTRGQQVTLRCSPKSGHDTVSWYQQALGQGPQFIFQYYEEEERQRGNFPDRFSGHQFPNYSSELNVNALLLGDSALYLCASSLEGTGSGEYNEQFFGPGTRLTVL.

The chain employs TRBV6-1 and TRBJ2-5; D remains unclear. The DNA end is more similar to TRBJ2-7, so the J call may be wrong. CDR3 length: 11 residues. The germline CDR1 and CDR2 sequences are MNHNS and SASEGT. CDR3 bases: TGTGCCAGCCTCTCACCCTACGAGCAGTACTTC. Its translation: CASLSPYEQYF.

The genes are TRBV6-5 and TRBJ1-1, with 9 bases identical to TRBD1. With 7 bases clipped from V and 4 bases from J, the junction kept 7 bases outside the gene matches. CDR3 size: 14 residues. Per the germline V gene, CDR1 is MNHEY and CDR2 is SVGAGI. DNA of the CDR3: TGTGCCAGCATCCCCGGGACAGGGAGCACTGAAGCTTTCTTT. Protein sequence: CASIPGTGSTEAFF.

The DNA of the CDR3 is TGTGCCAGCACCATTAGTAGGCCAGCGGGTCGGGGCTCCTACAATGAGCAGTTCTTC. Its translation is CASTISRPAGRGSYNEQFF. The chain links TRBV28 to TRBJ2-1; tentative D call: TRBD2 (6 bases). V lost 7 bases and J 0 bases, leaving 25 bases between the germline ends. There are 19 residues in the CDR3. The germline gives CDR1 MDHEN, CDR2 SYDVKM.

The CDR3 region has the DNA TGCGCCAGCAGCCAAGGCAACAGGGGCGGCTACGAGCAGTACTTC. This translates into CASSQGNRGGYEQYF. This chain links TRBV4-3 with TRBJ2-7; 7 bases are shared with TRBD1. Trimming at V came to 1 base and at J to 3 bases, leaving 6 bases not matched to a gene. The CDR3 extends over 15 amino acids. CDR1 is LGHNA, CDR2 YSLEER, per germline.

The chain links TRBV4-2 to TRBJ1-3; D is undetermined. Germline loops: CDR1 LGHNA, CDR2 YNFKEQ. The CDR3 sequence is 18 residues long. V lost 0 bases and J lost 0, with 15 bases in between. CDR3: CASSQDHFVRSSGNTIYF. As DNA, the CDR3 is TGTGCCAGCAGCCAAGATCACTTCGTCCGGAGCTCTGGAAACACCATATATTTT.

The J gene is TRBJ1-2, the V gene TRBV15, with D possibly TRBD1 on 5 matching bases. The V end was cut by 0 bases, the J end by 4 bases, with 9 bases between. The germline gives CDR1 LNHNV, CDR2 YYDKDF (reference sequence). This CDR3 is built from 14 residues. For the CDR3, the DNA is TGTGCCACCAGCAGAGATGACAGTCTCTATGGCTACACCTTC. Amino acids: CATSRDDSLYGYTF.

The V and J genes are TRBV5-6 and TRBJ2-7, with a weak D call TRBD2 (6 bases). The length of the CDR3 is 15 residues. Trimming cost V 0 bases and J 3 bases, with 13 bases left between them. Germline loops: CDR1 SGHDT, CDR2 YYEEEE. The CDR3 DNA sequence: TGTGCCAGCAGCTTGGGGCTAGCGAGTATCTACGAGCAGTACTTC. The encoded protein is CASSLGLASIYEQYF.

The chain joins TRBV10-1 to TRBJ1-4; unclear D gene. V was pared by 6 bases and J by 8 bases, with 16 bases between. Germline V gene sequence: CDR1 WNHNN, CDR2 SYGVQD (reference sequence). The CDR3 runs to 14 residues. CDR3 in amino acids: CASSAGPGGEKLFF. The CDR3 DNA is TGCGCCAGCAGCGCGGGCCCAGGAGGCGAAAAACTGTTTTTT.

The V gene is TRBV5-6, the J gene TRBJ2-1; 8 nucleotides agree with TRBD2. After removal of 7 bases from V and 7 bases from J, the junction contained 19 bases not matched to a gene. This CDR3 comprises 17 residues. The germline V gene encodes CDR1 SGHDT and CDR2 YYEEEE. This chain's CDR3 is CASSPGTSGVGWNEQFF. The CDR3 DNA is TGTGCCAGCTCCCCCGGGACTAGTGGAGTGGGGTGGAATGAGCAGTTCTTC.